This T cell receptor (beta chain) was sequenced during a study of regulatory T cells in long-lasting Graves disease. Study outcomes and limitations: Those with persistent disease had in common more public clonotypes (about 3,000) than new patients (about 970).

There are 15 residues in the CDR3. With 6 bases clipped from V and 5 bases from J, the junction kept 12 bases outside the gene matches. Germline CDR1 and CDR2: MDHEN and SYDVKM. In its sample, this clonotype was seen many times. Its antigen is unidentified. The time point here: persistent/refractory GD, antithyroid drugs over 5 years with positive TRAb. There was RNA extracted from PBMCs, and the TCR library was made from it. Arm-PCR of CDR3 regions and iRepertoire HTBI primers were the basis on which TCR beta libraries were built. TCRdb recomputed calls from the multiplex PCR reads with MiXCR, one row per CDR3 protein. The table lists 250,000 to 300,000 distinct CDR3 sequences, under 25% of them singletons.

The sequence came from a female donor with Graves disease. The chain couples TRBV28 to TRBJ1-1; 7 positions match TRBD1. The sequencing used peripheral blood mononuclear cells (PBMCs), collected when the disease was refractory, from a patient treated with antithyroid drugs. The CDR3 DNA reads TGTGCCAGCAGACCGACAGGGCTTGTTTTTACTGAAGCTTTCTTT. This sequence encodes CASRPTGLVFTEAFF.